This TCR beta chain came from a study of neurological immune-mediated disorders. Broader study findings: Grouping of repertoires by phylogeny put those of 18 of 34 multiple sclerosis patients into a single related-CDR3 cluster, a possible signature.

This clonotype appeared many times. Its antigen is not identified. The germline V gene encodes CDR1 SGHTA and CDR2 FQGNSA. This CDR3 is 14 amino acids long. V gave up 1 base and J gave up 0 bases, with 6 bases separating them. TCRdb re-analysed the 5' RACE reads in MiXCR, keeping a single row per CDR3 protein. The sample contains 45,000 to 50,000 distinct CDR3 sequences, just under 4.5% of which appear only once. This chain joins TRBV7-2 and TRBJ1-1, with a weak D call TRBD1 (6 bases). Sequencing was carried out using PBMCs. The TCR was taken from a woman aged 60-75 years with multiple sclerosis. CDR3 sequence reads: CASSLDRVNTEAFF. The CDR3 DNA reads TGTGCCAGCAGCTTAGACAGGGTGAACACTGAAGCTTTCTTT.